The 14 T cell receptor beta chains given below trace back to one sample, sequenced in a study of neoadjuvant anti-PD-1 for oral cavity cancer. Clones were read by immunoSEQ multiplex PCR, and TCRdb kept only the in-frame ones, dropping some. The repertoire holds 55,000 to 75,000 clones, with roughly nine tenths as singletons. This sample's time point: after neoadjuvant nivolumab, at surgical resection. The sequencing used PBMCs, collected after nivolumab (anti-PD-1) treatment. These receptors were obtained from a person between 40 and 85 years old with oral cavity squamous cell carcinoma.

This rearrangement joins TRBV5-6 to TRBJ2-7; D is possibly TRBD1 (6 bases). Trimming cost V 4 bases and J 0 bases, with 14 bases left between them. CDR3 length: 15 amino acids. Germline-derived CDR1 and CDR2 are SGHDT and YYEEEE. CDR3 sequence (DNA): TGTGCCAGCAGCACCGGGACAACTTACTCCTACGAGCAGTACTTC. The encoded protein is CASSTGTTYSYEQYF.

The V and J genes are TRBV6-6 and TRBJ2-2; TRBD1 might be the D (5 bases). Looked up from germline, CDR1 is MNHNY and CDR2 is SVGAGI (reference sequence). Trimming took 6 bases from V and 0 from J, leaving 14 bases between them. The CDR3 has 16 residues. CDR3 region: CASRSRQITNTGELFF. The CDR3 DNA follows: TGTGCCAGCAGGAGCCGACAGATTACGAACACCGGGGAGCTGTTTTTT.

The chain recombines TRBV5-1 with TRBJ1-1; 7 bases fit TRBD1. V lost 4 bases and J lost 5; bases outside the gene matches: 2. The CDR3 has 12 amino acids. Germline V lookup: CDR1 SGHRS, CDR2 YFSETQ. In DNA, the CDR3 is TGCGCCAGCAGCCAACAGGGGACTGAAGCTTTCTTT. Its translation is CASSQQGTEAFF. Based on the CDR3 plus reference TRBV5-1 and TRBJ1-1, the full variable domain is KAGVTQTPRYLIKTRGQQVTLSCSPISGHRSVSWYQQTPGQGLQFLFEYFSETQRNKGNFPGRFSGRQFSNSRSEMNVSTLELGDSALYLCASSQQGTEAFFGQGTRLTVV.

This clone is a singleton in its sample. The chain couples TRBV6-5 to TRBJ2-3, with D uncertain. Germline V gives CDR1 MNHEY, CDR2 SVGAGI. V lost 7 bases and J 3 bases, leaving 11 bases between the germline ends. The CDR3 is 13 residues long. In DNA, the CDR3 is TGTGCCAGCACAGCGCCTTGGACAGATACGCAGTATTTT. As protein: CASTAPWTDTQYF.

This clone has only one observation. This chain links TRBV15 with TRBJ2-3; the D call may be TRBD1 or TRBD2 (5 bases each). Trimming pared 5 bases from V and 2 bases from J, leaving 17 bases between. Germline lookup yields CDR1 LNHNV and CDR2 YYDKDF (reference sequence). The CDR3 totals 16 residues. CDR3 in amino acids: CATSGYRGDPTDTQYF. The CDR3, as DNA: TGTGCCACCAGCGGCTACCGAGGGGATCCCACAGATACGCAGTATTTT.

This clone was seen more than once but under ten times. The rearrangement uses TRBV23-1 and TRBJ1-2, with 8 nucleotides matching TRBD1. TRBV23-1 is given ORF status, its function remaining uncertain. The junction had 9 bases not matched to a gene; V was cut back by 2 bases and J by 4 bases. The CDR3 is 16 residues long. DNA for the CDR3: TGCGCCAGCAGTCAACGAGACAGGGGAGGGCTCTATGGCTACACCTTC. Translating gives CASSQRDRGGLYGYTF.

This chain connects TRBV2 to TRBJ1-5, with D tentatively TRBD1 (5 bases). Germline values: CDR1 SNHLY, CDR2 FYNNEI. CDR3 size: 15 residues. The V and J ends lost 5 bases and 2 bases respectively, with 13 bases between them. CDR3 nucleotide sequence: TGTGCCAGCAGTTCTCGGGACTTCGGCAATCAGCCCCAGCATTTT. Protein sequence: CASSSRDFGNQPQHF. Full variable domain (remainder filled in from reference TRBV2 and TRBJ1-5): EPEVTQTPSHQVTQMGQEVILRCVPISNHLYFYWYRQILGQKVEFLVSFYNNEISEKSEIFDDQFSVERPDGSNFTLKIRSTKLEDSAMYFCASSSRDFGNQPQHFGDGTRLSIL.

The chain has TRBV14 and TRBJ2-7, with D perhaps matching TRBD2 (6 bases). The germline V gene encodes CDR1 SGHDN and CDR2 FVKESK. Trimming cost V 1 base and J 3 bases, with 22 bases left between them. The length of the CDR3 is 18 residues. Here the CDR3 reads CASSQVLATGGLSYEQYF. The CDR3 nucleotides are TGTGCCAGCAGCCAAGTACTTGCGACCGGGGGACTTAGCTACGAGCAGTACTTC.

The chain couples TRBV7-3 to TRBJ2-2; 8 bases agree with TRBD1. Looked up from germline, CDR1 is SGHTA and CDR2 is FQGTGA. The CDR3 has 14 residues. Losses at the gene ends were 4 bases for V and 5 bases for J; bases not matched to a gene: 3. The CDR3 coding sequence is TGTGCCAGCAGCTCTGACAGGGGAACCGGGGAGCTGTTTTTT. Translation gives CASSSDRGTGELFF.

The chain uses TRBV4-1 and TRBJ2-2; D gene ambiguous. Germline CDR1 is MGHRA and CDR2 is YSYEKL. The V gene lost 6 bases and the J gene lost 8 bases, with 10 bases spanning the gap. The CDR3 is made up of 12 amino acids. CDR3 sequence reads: CASSVTRGELFF. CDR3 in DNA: TGCGCCAGCAGTGTAACACGTGGGGAGCTGTTTTTT.

This CDR3 reads CAISEASSNRASEQYF. CDR3 DNA sequence: TGTGCCATCAGTGAGGCGTCCTCGAACCGGGCCTCCGAGCAGTACTTC. The chain joins TRBV10-3 to TRBJ2-7; D is uncertain. Trimming took 2 bases from V and 6 from J, leaving 20 bases between them. The CDR3 is 16 amino acids. CDR1 and CDR2 (germline): ENHRY, SYGVKD.

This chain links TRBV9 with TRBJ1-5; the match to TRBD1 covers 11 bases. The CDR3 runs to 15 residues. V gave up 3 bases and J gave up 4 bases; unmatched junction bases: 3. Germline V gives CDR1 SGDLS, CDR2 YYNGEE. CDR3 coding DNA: TGTGCCAGCAGCGCCGGACAGGGGGCGAATCAGCCCCAGCATTTT. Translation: CASSAGQGANQPQHF.

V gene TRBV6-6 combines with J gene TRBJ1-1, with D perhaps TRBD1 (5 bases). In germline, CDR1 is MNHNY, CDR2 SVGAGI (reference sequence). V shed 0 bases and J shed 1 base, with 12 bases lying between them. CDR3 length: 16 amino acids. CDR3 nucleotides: TGTGCCAGCAGTTACTCTATAGGGGCCAGGAACACTGAAGCTTTCTTT. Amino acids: CASSYSIGARNTEAFF.

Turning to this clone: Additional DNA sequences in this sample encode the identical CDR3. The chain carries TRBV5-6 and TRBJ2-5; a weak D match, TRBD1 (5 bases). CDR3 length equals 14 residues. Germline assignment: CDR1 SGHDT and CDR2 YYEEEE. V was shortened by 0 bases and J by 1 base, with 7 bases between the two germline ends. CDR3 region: CASSLGQIQETQYF. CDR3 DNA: TGTGCCAGCAGCTTGGGACAGATCCAAGAGACCCAGTACTTC.